Reported below is one T cell receptor (beta chain). Its antigen remains unidentified. This specimen belongs to a study of OX40 agonist ivuxolimab in advanced cancers. Turning to the study itself: Males comprised 70% to 85% of the group, whose mean age was approximately 60 years (range 23 to 79). Three patients, one with hepatocellular carcinoma and two with cutaneous melanoma, responded partially.

Germline-derived CDR1 and CDR2 are KGHSH and LQKENI. Trimming took off 5 bases at V and 0 bases at J, with 8 bases between the two ends. The CDR3 loop spans 13 amino acids. Findings of the study overall: CD4+ and CD8+ T cells in blood underwent clonal expansion by week 6 at 0.1 to 3.0 mg/kg.

Data came from immunoSEQ multiplex PCR; TCRdb stores just in-frame clones and leaves some out. The data hold about 60,000 clones, with around nine tenths observed a single time. This clonotype was obtained from an adult with an advanced solid tumor such as melanoma, head and neck, liver or kidney cancer. The chain is built from TRBV18 and TRBJ2-7; D is undetermined. Specimen: CD4+ or CD8+ T cells sorted from blood, collected in a trial of the OX40 agonist ivuxolimab. CDR3 amino acids: CASSSPNSYEQYF. The DNA for the CDR3 is TGTGCCAGCTCATCCCCAAACTCCTACGAGCAGTACTTC.